These T cell receptor beta chains were read from a single sample in a study of T cell responses to AZD1222 COVID-19 vaccine. The method was immunoSEQ multiplex PCR; TCRdb's version includes in-frame clones alone and lacks a portion of them. The repertoire holds around 170,000 clones, with approximately 90% as singletons. The sequencing used peripheral blood, collected on day 0 of AZD1222 vaccination. The receptor source for this set is an adult in good health. The CDR3 runs from the conserved cysteine through the conserved F or W. D genes are given only for firm matches. Only some rows state a clone size, as once, few, many or a class for expanded clones.

>TRBV19|TRBJ2-7|-|TRBD1
CASSSERQGGGYYYEQYF
TGTGCCAGTAGTTCTGAAAGACAGGGCGGTGGGTACTACTACGAGCAGTACTTC
>TRBV2|TRBJ1-4|-|TRBD1
CASRRDRKNEKLFF
TGTGCCAGCAGACGGGACAGGAAAAATGAAAAACTGTTTTTT
>TRBV7-2|TRBJ1-5|once|-
CASSLWGNSNQPQHF
TGTGCCAGCAGCTTATGGGGGAATAGCAATCAGCCCCAGCATTTT
>TRBV14|TRBJ1-2|few|-
CASSQVGTGQYTF
TGTGCCAGCAGCCAAGTGGGCACAGGGCAGTACACCTTC
>TRBV28|TRBJ1-4|-|-
CASLLNEKLFF
TGTGCCAGCCTTCTTAATGAAAAACTGTTTTTT
>TRBV2|TRBJ2-7|-|-
CASSDAGGAYEQYF
TGTGCCAGCAGTGATGCGGGTGGAGCCTACGAGCAGTACTTC
>TRBV13|TRBJ2-7|-|-
CASSPRGYEQYF
TGTGCCAGCAGCCCAAGGGGCTACGAGCAGTACTTC
>TRBV28|TRBJ1-1|-|-
CASSLTHTEAFF
TGTGCCAGCAGTTTGACCCACACTGAAGCTTTCTTT
>TRBV29-1|TRBJ2-3|-|-
CSVEEPATDTQYF
TGCAGCGTTGAAGAACCAGCGACAGATACGCAGTATTTT
>TRBV5-1|TRBJ1-1|-|TRBD1
CASSPQGQGPNTEAFF
TGCGCCAGCAGCCCACAAGGACAGGGGCCGAACACTGAAGCTTTCTTT
>TRBV3-1/TRBV3-2|TRBJ1-3|-|TRBD1
CASSRQPGQGLSSGNTIYF
TGTGCCAGCAGCCGTCAGCCGGGACAGGGACTTAGCTCTGGAAACACCATATATTTT
>TRBV29-1|TRBJ1-1|-|-
CSVEDFGRALKTEAFF
TGCAGCGTTGAAGATTTCGGTAGGGCGCTTAAGACTGAAGCTTTCTTT
>TRBV27|TRBJ2-3|few|TRBD2
CASRGREGLDTQYF
TGTGCCAGCAGGGGCCGGGAGGGCCTTGATACGCAGTATTTT
>TRBV10-1|TRBJ2-7|-|-
CASSAPGAPIGEQYF
TGCGCCAGCAGCGCACCCGGGGCTCCCATCGGCGAGCAGTACTTC
>TRBV2|TRBJ1-1|-|-
CASSEAEWQGNTEAFF
TGTGCCAGCAGTGAAGCGGAATGGCAGGGGAATACTGAAGCTTTCTTT
>TRBV30|TRBJ1-3|-|TRBD1
CAWGTGSSGNTIYF
TGTGCCTGGGGGACAGGGAGCTCTGGAAACACCATATATTTT
>TRBV4-1|TRBJ1-1|-|-
CASSQDRTEAFF
TGCGCCAGCAGCCAAGATCGAACTGAAGCTTTCTTT
>TRBV27|TRBJ2-7|-|TRBD2
CASSSAGTSSSYEQYF
TGTGCCAGCAGTTCTGCCGGGACTAGCAGTTCCTACGAGCAGTACTTC
>TRBV12-3/TRBV12-4|TRBJ1-1|once|TRBD1
CASSLDRVPFF
TGTGCCAGCAGTTTGGACAGGGTGCCTTTCTTT
>TRBV27|TRBJ2-7|once|-
CASSGASPYEQYF
TGTGCCAGCAGTGGGGCCAGCCCCTACGAGCAGTACTTC
>TRBV5-4|TRBJ1-5|-|-
CASSFFEGNQPQHF
TGTGCCAGCAGCTTCTTTGAGGGGAATCAGCCCCAGCATTTT
>TRBV6-5|TRBJ1-1|-|TRBD1
CASRGRGQVWTEAFF
TGTGCCAGCAGGGGCAGGGGGCAAGTCTGGACTGAAGCTTTCTTT
>TRBV5-1|TRBJ2-3|-|-
CASTRQGTDTQYF
TGCGCCAGCACCCGCCAGGGCACAGATACGCAGTATTTT
>TRBV5-1|TRBJ1-4|once|TRBD1
CASSGTGATNEKLFF
TGCGCCAGCAGCGGTACAGGGGCAACTAATGAAAAACTGTTTTTT